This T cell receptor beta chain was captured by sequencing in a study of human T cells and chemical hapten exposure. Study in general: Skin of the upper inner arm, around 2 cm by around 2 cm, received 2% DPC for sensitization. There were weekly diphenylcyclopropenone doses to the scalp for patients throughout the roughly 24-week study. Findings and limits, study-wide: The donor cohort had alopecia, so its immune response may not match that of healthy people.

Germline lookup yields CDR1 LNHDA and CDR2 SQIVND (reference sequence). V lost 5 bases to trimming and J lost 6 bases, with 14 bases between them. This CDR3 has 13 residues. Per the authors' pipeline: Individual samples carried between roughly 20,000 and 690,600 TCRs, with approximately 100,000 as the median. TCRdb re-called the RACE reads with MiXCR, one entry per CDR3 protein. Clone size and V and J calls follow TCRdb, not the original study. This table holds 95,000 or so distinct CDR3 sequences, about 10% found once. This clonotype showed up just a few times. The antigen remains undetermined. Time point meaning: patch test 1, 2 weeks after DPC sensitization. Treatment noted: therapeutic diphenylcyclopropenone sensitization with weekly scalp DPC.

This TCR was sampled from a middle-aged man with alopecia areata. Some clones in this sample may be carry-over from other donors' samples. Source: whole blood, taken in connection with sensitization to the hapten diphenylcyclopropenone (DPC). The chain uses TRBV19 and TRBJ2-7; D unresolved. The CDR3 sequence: CASSSGRMGEQYF. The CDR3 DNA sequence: TGTGCCAGTAGTTCCGGGCGCATGGGCGAGCAGTACTTC.